The clone carrying this T cell receptor beta chain was counted at least ten times. Its target is unknown. The junction shows a germline mismatch at one end, possibly a read error. CD4+CD45RO+CD25- cells were isolated as memory CD4+ T cells. Study-wide results and caveats: Greatest tumor Treg TCR overlap was with tumor naive CD4+ cells.

Full-length variable regions came from constant-region reverse primers plus semi-nested Nested Universal Primer A PCR. TCRdb processed the 5' RACE reads anew with MiXCR; each CDR3 protein has one entry. The sample consists of about 64,000 distinct CDR3 sequences, 22% of them appearing once. CDR3 length: 13 amino acids. Germline assignment: CDR1 SGHRS and CDR2 YFSETQ. The chain combines TRBV5-1 with TRBJ1-1; 8 bases match TRBD1. This receptor was obtained from a female donor with breast cancer. Specimen: memory CD4+ T cells sorted from a lymph node. Subset given: memory CD4+ T cells, CD4+CD45RO+CD25-. The CDR3 sequence is CASSRGQNTEAFF. The CDR3 bases are TGTGCCAGTTCCAGGGGGCAGAACACTGAAGCTTTCTTT.